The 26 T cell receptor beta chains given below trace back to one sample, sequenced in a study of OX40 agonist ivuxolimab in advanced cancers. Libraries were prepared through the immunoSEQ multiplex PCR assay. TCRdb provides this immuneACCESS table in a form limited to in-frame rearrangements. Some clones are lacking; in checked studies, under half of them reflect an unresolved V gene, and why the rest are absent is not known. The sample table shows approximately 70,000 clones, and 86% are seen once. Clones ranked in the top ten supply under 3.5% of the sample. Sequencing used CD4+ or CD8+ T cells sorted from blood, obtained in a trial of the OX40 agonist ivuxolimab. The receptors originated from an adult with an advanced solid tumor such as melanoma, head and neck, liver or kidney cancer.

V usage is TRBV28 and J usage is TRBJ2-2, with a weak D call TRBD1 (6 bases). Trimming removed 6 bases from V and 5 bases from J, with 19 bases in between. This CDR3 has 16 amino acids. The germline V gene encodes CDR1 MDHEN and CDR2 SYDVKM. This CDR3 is CASSRGAGGRTGELFF. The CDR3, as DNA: TGTGCCAGCAGCCGGGGAGCTGGGGGCCGAACCGGGGAGCTGTTTTTT.

The CDR3 nucleotides read TGTGCCAGCAGGCAGACAGGCCTTCAGCCCCAGCATTTT. Its translation is CASRQTGLQPQHF. This chain joins TRBV6-5 and TRBJ1-5; TRBD1 is a possible D gene (6 bases). Germline V lookup: CDR1 MNHEY, CDR2 SVGAGI. Trimming removed 6 bases at V and 6 bases at J, with 12 bases between. The CDR3 runs 13 residues.

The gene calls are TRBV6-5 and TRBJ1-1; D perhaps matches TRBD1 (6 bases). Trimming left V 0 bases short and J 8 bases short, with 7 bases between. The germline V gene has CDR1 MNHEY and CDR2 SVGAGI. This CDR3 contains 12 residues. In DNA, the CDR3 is TGTGCCAGCAGTTACTCGGACAGAGAAGCTTTCTTT. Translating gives CASSYSDREAFF.

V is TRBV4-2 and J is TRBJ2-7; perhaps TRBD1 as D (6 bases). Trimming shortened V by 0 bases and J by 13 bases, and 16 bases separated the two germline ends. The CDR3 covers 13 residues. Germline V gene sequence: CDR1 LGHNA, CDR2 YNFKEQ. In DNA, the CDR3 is TGTGCCAGCAGCCAAGATATAGGAACAGGGAGATACTTC. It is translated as CASSQDIGTGRYF.

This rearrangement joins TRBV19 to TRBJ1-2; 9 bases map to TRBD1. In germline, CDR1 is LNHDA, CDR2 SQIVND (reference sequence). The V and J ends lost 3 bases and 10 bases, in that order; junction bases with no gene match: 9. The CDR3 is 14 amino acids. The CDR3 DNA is TGTGCCAGTAGTATCCGGGACAGGGACGGGGACTACACCTTC. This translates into CASSIRDRDGDYTF.

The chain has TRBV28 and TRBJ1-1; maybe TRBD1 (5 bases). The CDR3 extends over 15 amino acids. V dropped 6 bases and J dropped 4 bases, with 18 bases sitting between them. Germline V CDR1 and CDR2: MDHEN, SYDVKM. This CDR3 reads CASSRLADSLTEAFF. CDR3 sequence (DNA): TGTGCCAGCAGCCGACTGGCCGACAGCCTCACTGAAGCTTTCTTT.

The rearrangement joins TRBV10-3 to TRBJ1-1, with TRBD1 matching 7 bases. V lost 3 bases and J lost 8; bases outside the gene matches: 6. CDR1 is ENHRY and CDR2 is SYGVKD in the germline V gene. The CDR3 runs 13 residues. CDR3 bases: TGTGCCATCAGTGACGGCAGGGGGAGAGAAGCTTTCTTT. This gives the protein CAISDGRGREAFF.

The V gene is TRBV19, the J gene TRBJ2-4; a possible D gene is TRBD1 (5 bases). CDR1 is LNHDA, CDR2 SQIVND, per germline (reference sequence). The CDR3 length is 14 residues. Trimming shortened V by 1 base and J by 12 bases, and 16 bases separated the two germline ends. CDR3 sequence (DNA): TGTGCCAGTAGTATAGTCCAGGGTAGTTCGGCTCAGTACTTC. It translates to CASSIVQGSSAQYF.

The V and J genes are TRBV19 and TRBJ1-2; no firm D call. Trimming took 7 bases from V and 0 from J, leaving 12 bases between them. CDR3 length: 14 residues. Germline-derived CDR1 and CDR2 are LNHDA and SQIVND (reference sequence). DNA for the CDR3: TGTGCCAGTACACGTAGCCGATCTAACTATGGCTACACCTTC. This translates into CASTRSRSNYGYTF.

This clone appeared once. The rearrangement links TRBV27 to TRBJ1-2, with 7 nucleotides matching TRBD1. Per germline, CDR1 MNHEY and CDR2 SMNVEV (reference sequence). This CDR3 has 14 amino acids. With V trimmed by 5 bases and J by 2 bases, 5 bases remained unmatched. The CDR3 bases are TGTGCCAGCAGTACAGGGGTCCTAAACTATGGCTACACCTTC. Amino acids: CASSTGVLNYGYTF.

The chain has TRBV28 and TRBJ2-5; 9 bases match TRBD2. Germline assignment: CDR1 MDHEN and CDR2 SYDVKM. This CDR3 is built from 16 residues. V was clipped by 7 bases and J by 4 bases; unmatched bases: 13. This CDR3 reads CASTLAGTPRGETQYF. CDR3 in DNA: TGTGCCAGCACTCTAGCGGGGACCCCCCGGGGAGAGACCCAGTACTTC.

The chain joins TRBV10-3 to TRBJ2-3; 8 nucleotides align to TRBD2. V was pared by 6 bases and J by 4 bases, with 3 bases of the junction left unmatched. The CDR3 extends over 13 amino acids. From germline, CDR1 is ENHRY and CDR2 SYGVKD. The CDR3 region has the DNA TGTGCCATCAGCCTCGGGGGGGCAGATACGCAGTATTTT. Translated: CAISLGGADTQYF.

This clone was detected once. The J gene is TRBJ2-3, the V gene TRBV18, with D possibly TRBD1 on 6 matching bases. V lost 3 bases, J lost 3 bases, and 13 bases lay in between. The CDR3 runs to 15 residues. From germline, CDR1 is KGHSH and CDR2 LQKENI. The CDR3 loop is CASSPQGPRTDTQYF. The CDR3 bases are TGTGCCAGCTCACCCCAGGGGCCCCGAACAGATACGCAGTATTTT. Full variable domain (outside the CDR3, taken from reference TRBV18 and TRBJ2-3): NAGVMQNPRHLVRRRGQEARLRCSPMKGHSHVYWYRQLPEEGLKFMVYLQKENIIDESGMPKERFSAEFPKEGPSILRIQQVVRGDSAAYFCASSPQGPRTDTQYFGPGTRLTVL.

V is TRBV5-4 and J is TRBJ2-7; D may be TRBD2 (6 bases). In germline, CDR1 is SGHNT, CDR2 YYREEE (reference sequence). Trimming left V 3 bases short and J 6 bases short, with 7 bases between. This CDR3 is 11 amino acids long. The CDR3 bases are TGTGCCAGCAGCTGGGGAGGCGAGCAGTACTTC. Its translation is CASSWGGEQYF. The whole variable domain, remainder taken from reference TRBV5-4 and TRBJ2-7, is ETGVTQSPTHLIKTRGQQVTLRCSSQSGHNTVSWYQQALGQGPQFIFQYYREEENGRGNFPPRFSGLQFPNYSSELNVNALELDDSALYLCASSWGGEQYFGPGTRLTVT.

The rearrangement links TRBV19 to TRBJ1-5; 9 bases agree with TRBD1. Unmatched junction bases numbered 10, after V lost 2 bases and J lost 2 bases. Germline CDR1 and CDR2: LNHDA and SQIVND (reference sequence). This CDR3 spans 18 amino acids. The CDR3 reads CASSILGTGTYGNQPQHF. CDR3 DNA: TGTGCCAGTAGTATACTTGGGACAGGGACGTACGGCAATCAGCCCCAGCATTTT.

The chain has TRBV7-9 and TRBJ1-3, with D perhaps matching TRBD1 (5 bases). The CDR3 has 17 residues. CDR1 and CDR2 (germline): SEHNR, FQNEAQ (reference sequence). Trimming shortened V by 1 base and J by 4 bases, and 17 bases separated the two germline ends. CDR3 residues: CASSLGVGAPRGNTIYF. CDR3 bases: TGTGCCAGCAGCTTAGGGGTAGGGGCGCCCAGAGGAAACACCATATATTTT.

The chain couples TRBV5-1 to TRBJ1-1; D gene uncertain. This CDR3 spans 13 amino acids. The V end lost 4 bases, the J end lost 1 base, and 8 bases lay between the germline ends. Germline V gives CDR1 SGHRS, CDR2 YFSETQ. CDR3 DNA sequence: TGCGCCAGCAGCCCGCCGGGGAACACTGAAGCTTTCTTT. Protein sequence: CASSPPGNTEAFF.

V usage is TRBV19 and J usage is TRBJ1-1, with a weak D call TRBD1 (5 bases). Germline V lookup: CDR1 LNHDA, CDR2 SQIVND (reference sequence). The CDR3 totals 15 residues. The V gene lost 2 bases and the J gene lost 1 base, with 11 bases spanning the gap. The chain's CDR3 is CASSILRQPNTEAFF. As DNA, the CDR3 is TGTGCCAGTAGTATATTACGACAGCCGAACACTGAAGCTTTCTTT.

The CDR3 reads CASSPGLSSGNTIYF. The CDR3, as DNA: TGTGCCAGCAGTCCCGGACTGAGCTCTGGAAACACCATATATTTT. The rearrangement joins TRBV6-6 to TRBJ1-3, with no clear D. V was trimmed by 5 bases and J by 0 bases, leaving 11 bases between them. Germline V gives CDR1 MNHNY, CDR2 SVGAGI (reference sequence). This CDR3 is 15 amino acids long.

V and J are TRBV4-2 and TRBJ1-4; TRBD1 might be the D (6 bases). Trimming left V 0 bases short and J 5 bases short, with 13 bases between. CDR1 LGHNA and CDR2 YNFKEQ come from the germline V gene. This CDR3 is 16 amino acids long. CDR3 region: CASSQDSRGLNEKLFF. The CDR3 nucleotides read TGTGCCAGCAGCCAAGATTCCAGGGGACTAAATGAAAAACTGTTTTTT.

CDR3 amino acids: CASSLFPSGAPGETQYF. The DNA of the CDR3 is TGTGCCAGCAGTTTATTCCCTAGCGGGGCTCCCGGGGAGACCCAGTACTTC. The V and J genes are TRBV28 and TRBJ2-5; 9 bases align to TRBD2. The CDR3 is 17 amino acids. Germline lookup yields CDR1 MDHEN and CDR2 SYDVKM. V shed 1 base and J 5 bases; nucleotides not matched to a gene: 11.

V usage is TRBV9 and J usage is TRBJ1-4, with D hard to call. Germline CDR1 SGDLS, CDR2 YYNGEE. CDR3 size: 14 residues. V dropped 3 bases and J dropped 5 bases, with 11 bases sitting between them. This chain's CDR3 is CASSATLGNEKLFF. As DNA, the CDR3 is TGTGCCAGCAGCGCGACATTGGGAAATGAAAAACTGTTTTTT.

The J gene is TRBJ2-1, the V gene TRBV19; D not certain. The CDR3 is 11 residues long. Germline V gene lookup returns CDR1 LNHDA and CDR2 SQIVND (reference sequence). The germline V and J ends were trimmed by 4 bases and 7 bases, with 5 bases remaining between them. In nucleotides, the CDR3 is TGTGCCAGTAGTAACGTGAATGAGCAGTTCTTC. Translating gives CASSNVNEQFF.

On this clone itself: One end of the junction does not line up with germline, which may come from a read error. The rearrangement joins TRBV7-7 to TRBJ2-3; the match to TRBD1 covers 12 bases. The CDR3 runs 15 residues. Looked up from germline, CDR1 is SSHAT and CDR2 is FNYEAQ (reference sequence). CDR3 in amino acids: CASSLGTGGADTQYF. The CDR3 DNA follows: TGTGCTAGCAGCTTAGGGACAGGGGGCGCAGATACGCAGTATTTT.

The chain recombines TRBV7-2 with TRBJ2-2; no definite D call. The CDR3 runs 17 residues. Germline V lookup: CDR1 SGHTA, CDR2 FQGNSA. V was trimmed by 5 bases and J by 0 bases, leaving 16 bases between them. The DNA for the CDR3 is TGTGCCAGCAGCCCGAACCCGGACGGACCGAACACCGGGGAGCTGTTTTTT. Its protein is CASSPNPDGPNTGELFF.

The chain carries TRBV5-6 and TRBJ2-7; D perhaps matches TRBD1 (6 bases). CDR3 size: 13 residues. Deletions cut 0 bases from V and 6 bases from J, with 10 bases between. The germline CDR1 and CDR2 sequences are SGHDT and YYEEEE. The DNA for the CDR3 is TGTGCCAGCAGCTTGGCCGGGACAACCGAGCAGTACTTC. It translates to CASSLAGTTEQYF.